A selection of T cell receptor beta chains follows, all from one sample in a study of CD8 T cells in ankylosing spondylitis. TCRdb reanalysed the 5' RACE reads using MiXCR and keeps one entry per CDR3 protein. The sample includes 200,000 to 250,000 distinct CDR3 sequences, roughly 24% of them seen just once. The sample consisted of blood, either unsorted or a sorted T cell fraction (not recorded which). The receptors derive from a male donor with ankylosing spondylitis or in good health (not recorded which). CDR3s include the opening cysteine and the closing phenylalanine or tryptophan. Each record gives: V gene, CDR3 protein.

TRBV6-1 | CASRSPGSRGELFF
TRBV6-2/TRBV6-3 | CASIPGGVPSYEQYF
TRBV20-1 | CSARQFMNTEAFF
TRBV6-1 | CASSPGQDYQPQHF
TRBV4-3 | CASSQEGGSEAFF
TRBV9 | CASSVVSSSTDTQYF
TRBV7-8 | CASSAGTSGRRGTGELFF
TRBV29-1 | CSGAGGLAGGNEQFF
TRBV2 | CASSEQQGTFGYTF
TRBV28 | CASSSGTNNYGYTF
TRBV20-1 | CSAYQGNEQYF